This T cell receptor beta chain is drawn from a study of CD8+ T cells in alopecia areata. Background on the study: A regimen of oral tofacitinib, 5 to 10 mg twice daily, was given to treated patients.

This CDR3 has 15 residues. From germline, CDR1 is LNHDA and CDR2 SQIVND (reference sequence). V lost 2 bases and J lost 0; bases outside the gene matches: 4. Isolated RNA was reverse transcribed into cDNA used as the sequencing template. Generated by immunoSEQ multiplex PCR, the TCRdb table keeps only in-frame clones and is missing some. This sample has 150,000 or so clones, with more than 75% found just once. The TCR was taken from a human donor with alopecia areata. The chain carries TRBV19 and TRBJ2-7; TRBD1 agrees at 7 bases. The starting material was CD8+ T cells sorted from blood, obtained at week 0. CDR3 region: CASSISQGDSYEQYF. CDR3 DNA: TGTGCCAGTAGTATAAGTCAGGGGGACTCCTACGAGCAGTACTTC.